This TCR beta chain was retrieved from a study of blood T cell repertoires in COVID-19. Study-level background: Specimens from acute and convalescent COVID-19 originated in the United States, Italy and Spain.

The method was immunoSEQ multiplex PCR; TCRdb's version includes in-frame clones alone and lacks a portion of them. The sample contains 130,000 to 150,000 clones, around 86% of which appear only once. The receptor's source is a man aged 45-65 years who had recovered from COVID-19. Sequencing was carried out using peripheral blood.

The CDR3 DNA follows: TGTGCCAGCAGTTCCTACGGCACAGATACGCAGTATTTT. Residues: CASSSYGTDTQYF. The chain employs TRBV6-5 and TRBJ2-3; D is ambiguous. Germline V gene lookup returns CDR1 MNHEY and CDR2 SVGAGI. CDR3 length equals 13 residues. V was cut by 4 bases and J by 1 base, with 6 bases left in between.